Following are 4 T cell receptor beta chains from one sample sequenced in a study of long-term antiretroviral therapy in people with HIV (dated by TCRdb to the early 2020s). Sequencing of the TRB variable region was done with the immunoSEQ hsTCRB v3.0 assay at survey level resolution. TCRdb holds this immuneACCESS table with in-frame rearrangements only. Some clones are missing; in checked studies, unresolved V genes explain under half, and the rest has no known cause. This sample comprises under 20,000 clones, just over 90% of them detected only once. Under 15% of the sample lies in the top ten. Sequenced material: unsorted PBMCs, taken 0.6 years after starting antiretroviral therapy. The receptor source for this set is a woman aged 40 to 50 with HIV.

The chain carries TRBV7-9 and TRBJ2-5, with a weak D call TRBD2 (7 bases). Germline V gene data show CDR1 as SEHNR and CDR2 as FQNEAQ (reference sequence). The ends were cut back, 4 bases at V and 1 base at J, with 25 bases in the middle. The CDR3 loop spans 19 amino acids. CDR3 DNA: TGTGCCAGCAGCTCAGGTCTAAGGGGGGGGGAGAGAGTCCAAGAGACCCAGTACTTC. Encoded protein: CASSSGLRGGERVQETQYF.

The rearrangement uses TRBV10-3 and TRBJ1-5; D ambiguous. This CDR3 is 13 amino acids long. Trimming pared 10 bases from V and 1 base from J, leaving 11 bases between. In germline, CDR1 is ENHRY, CDR2 SYGVKD. The DNA for the CDR3 is TGTGCCAATCTGGGAAGGAGCAATCAGCCCCAGCATTTT. This translates into CANLGRSNQPQHF.

The chain couples TRBV7-2 to TRBJ2-3, with no clear D. This CDR3 comprises 13 residues. V was clipped by 1 base and J by 2 bases, with 4 bases between them. CDR1 and CDR2 (germline): SGHTA, FQGNSA. The CDR3 bases are TGTGCCAGCAGCTTAGGTCCCACAGATACGCAGTATTTT. Its translation is CASSLGPTDTQYF.

The chain combines TRBV5-1 with TRBJ2-7; 9 bases map to TRBD1. In germline, CDR1 is SGHRS, CDR2 YFSETQ. This CDR3 is 15 amino acids long. V shed 3 bases and J 3 bases; nucleotides not matched to a gene: 7. The CDR3 DNA sequence: TGCGCCAGCAGCTCGGGACAGGGAGGCTTCTACGAGCAGTACTTC. Encoded protein: CASSSGQGGFYEQYF.